The clone carrying this T cell receptor (beta chain) was seen at least ten times. Its cognate antigen is unknown. The data originate from a study of T cell repertoires in cytomegalovirus infection. Study overall: Based on public TCR beta signatures, there were indications of CMV infection and of a matching HLA type.

Germline V gene sequence: CDR1 SGHTA, CDR2 FQGNSA. CDR3 size: 12 residues. Deletions cut 3 bases from V and 13 bases from J, with 13 bases between. Whole-study findings and limits: Ex vivo responses were dominated by HLA-C-restricted CMV-specific TCR beta clonotypes. The cumulative frequency of public TCR beta families distinguished individuals who carried CMV together with the relevant HLA.

From the reads, TCRdb called clonotypes with MiXCR, one entry per CDR3 protein. In the table there are about 180,000 distinct CDR3 sequences, roughly an eighth of which are singletons. The rearrangement joins TRBV7-2 to TRBJ2-1; a weak D match, TRBD1 (6 bases). The receptor's source is a human donor in good health (CMV status not recorded). Some clones in this sample may be carry-over from other donors' samples. Sequenced sample: PBMCs. In DNA form, the CDR3 reads TGTGCCAGCAGCTTGAACAGGGAGCTTCAGTTCTTC. Translating gives CASSLNRELQFF.